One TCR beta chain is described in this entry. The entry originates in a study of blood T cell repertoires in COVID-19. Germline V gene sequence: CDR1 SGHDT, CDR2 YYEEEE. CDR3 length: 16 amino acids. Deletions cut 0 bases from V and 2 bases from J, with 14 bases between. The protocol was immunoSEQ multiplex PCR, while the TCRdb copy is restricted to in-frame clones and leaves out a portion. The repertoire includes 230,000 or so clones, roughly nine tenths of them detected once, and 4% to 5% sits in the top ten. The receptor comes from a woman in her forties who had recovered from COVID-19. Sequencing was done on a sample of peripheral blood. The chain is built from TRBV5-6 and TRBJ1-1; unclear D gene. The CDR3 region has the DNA TGTGCCAGCAGCTTGGTCGGTCCTTCTTCTAACACTGAAGCTTTCTTT. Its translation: CASSLVGPSSNTEAFF. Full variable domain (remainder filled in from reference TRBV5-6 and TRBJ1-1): DAGVTQSPTHLIKTRGQQVTLRCSPKSGHDTVSWYQQALGQGPQFIFQYYEEEERQRGNFPDRFSGHQFPNYSSELNVNALLLGDSALYLCASSLVGPSSNTEAFFGQGTRLTVV.